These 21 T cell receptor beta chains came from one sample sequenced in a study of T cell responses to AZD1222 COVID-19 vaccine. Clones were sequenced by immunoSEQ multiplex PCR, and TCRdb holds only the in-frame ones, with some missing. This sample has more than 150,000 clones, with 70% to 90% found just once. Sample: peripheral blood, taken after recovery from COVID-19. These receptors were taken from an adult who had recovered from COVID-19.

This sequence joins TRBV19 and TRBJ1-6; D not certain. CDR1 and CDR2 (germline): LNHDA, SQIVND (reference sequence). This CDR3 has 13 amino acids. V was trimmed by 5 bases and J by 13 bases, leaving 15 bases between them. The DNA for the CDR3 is TGTGCCAGTAGTCCCCAGAAAGGGTTGCCCCTCCACTTT. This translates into CASSPQKGLPLHF.

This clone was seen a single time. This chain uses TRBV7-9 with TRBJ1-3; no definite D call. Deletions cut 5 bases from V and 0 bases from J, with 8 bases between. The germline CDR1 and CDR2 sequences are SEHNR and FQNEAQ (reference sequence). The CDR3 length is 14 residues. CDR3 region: CASSLLRSGNTIYF. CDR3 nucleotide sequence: TGTGCCAGCAGCCTTCTACGCTCTGGAAACACCATATATTTT.

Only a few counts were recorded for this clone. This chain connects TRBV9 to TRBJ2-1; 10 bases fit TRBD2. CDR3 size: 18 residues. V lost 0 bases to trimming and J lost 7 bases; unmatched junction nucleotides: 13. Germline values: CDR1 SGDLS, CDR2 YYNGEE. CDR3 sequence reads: CASSVVGFERGGLNEQFF. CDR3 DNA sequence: TGTGCCAGCAGCGTAGTGGGTTTTGAGCGGGGGGGACTTAATGAGCAGTTCTTC. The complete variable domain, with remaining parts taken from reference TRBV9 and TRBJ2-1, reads DSGVTQTPKHLITATGQRVTLRCSPRSGDLSVYWYQQSLDQGLQFLIQYYNGEERAKGNILERFSAQQFPDLHSELNLSSLELGDSALYFCASSVVGFERGGLNEQFFGPGTRLTVL.

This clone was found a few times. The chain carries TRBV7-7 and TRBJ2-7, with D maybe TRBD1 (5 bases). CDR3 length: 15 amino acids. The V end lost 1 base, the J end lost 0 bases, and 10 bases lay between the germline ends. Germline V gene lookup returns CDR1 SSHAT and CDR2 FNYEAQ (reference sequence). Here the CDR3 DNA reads TGTGCCAGCAGCTTAGTAGAGACAGTCTCCTACGAGCAGTACTTC. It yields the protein CASSLVETVSYEQYF.

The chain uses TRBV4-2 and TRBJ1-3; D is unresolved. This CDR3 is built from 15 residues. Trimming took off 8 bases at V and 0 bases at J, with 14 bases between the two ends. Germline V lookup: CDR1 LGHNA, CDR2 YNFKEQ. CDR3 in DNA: TGTGCCAGCGCCCCACAGCGTAACTCTGGAAACACCATATATTTT. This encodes CASAPQRNSGNTIYF.

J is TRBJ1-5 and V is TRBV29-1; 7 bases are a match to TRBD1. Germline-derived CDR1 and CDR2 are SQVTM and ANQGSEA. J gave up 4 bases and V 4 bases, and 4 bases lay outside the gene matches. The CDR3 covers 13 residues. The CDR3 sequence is CSVGQGLNQPQHF. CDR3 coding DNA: TGCAGCGTTGGACAGGGACTAAATCAGCCCCAGCATTTT.

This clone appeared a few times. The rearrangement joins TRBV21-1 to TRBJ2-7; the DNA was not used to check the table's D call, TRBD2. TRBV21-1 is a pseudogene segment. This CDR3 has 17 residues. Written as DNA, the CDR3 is TGTGCCAGCAGCAACGGGACTTCCTTTGAACGCCTTTACGAGCAGTACTTC. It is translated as CASSNGTSFERLYEQYF.

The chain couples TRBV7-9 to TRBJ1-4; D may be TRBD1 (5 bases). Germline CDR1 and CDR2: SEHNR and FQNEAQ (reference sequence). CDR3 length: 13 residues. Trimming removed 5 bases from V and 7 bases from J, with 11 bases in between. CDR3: CASSRQGREKLFF. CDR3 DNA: TGTGCCAGCAGCCGTCAGGGCCGTGAAAAACTGTTTTTT.

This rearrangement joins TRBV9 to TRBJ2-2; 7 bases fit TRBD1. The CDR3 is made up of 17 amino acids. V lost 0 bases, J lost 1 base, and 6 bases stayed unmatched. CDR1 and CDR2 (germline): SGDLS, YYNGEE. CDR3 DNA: TGTGCCAGCAGCGTAGGAGACAGGGCAGGGAACACCGGGGAGCTGTTTTTT. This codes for CASSVGDRAGNTGELFF.

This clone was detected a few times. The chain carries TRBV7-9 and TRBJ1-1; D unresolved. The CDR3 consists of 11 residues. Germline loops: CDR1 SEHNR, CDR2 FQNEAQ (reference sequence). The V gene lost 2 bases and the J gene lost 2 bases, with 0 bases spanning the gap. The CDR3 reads CASSLNTEAFF. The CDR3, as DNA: TGTGCCAGCAGCTTAAACACTGAAGCTTTCTTT.

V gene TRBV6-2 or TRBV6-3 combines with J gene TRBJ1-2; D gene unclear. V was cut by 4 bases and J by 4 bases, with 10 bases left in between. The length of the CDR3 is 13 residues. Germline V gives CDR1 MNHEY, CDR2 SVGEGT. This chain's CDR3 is CASSWESVYGYTF. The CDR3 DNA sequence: TGTGCCAGCAGTTGGGAGTCAGTCTATGGCTACACCTTC.

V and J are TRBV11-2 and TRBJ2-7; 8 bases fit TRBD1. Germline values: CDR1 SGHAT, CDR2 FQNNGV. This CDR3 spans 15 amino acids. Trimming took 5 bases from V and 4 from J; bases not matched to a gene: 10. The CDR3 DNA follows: TGTGCCAGCAGCCCCCGGGCAGGGGGCGTTTACGAGCAGTACTTC. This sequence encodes CASSPRAGGVYEQYF.

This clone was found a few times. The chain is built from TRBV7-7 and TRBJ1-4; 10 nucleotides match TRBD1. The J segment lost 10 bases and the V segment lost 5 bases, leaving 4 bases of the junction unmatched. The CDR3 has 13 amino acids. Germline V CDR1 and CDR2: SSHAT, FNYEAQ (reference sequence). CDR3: CASSEGTGAKLFF. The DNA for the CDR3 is TGTGCCAGCAGCGAAGGGACAGGGGCAAAACTGTTTTTT.

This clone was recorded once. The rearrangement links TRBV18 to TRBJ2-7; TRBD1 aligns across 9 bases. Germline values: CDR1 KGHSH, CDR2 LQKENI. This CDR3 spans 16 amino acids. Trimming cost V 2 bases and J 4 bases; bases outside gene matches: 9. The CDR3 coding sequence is TGTGCCAGCTCACCAGTTGTAACAGGGGGCGGGTACGAGCAGTACTTC. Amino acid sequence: CASSPVVTGGGYEQYF.

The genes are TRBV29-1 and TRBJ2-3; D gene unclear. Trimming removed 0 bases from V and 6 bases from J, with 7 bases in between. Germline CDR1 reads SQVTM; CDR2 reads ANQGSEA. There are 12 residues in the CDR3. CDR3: CSVEDRMDTQYF. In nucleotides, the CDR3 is TGCAGCGTTGAAGATCGAATGGATACGCAGTATTTT.

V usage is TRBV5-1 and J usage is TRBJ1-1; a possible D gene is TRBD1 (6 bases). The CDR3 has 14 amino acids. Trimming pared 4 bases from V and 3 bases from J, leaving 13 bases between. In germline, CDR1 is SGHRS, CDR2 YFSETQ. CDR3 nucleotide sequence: TGCGCCAGCAGCCTGACAGGACGGGACACTGAAGCTTTCTTT. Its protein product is CASSLTGRDTEAFF.

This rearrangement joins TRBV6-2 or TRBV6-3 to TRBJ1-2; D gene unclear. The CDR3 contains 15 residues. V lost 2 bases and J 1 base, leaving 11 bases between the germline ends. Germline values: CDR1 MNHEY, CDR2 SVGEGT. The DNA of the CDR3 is TGTGCCAGCAGTTACCGAGTGGCGCGTAACTATGGCTACACCTTC. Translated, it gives CASSYRVARNYGYTF.

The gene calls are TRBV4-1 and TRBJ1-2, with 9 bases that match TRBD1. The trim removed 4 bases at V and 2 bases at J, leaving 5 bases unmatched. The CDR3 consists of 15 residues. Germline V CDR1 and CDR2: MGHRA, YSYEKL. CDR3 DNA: TGCGCCAGCAGCCCCTCGACAGGGGGGAACTATGGCTACACCTTC. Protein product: CASSPSTGGNYGYTF.

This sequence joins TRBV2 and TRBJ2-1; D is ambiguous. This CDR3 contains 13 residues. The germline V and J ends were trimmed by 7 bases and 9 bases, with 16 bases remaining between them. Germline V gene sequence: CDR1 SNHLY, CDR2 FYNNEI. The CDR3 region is CASTRAADGEQFF. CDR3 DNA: TGTGCCAGCACTCGCGCGGCGGACGGTGAGCAGTTCTTC.

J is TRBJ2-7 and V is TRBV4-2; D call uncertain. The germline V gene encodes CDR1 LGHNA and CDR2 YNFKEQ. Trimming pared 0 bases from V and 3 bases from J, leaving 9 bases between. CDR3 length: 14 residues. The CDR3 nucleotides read TGTGCCAGCAGCCAAGATCCCAGAGACTACGAGCAGTACTTC. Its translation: CASSQDPRDYEQYF.

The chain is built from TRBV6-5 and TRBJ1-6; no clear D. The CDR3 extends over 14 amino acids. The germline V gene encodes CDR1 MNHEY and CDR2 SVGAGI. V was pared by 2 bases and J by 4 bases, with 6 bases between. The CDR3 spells CASSYREYNSPLHF. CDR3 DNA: TGTGCCAGCAGTTACAGGGAGTATAATTCACCCCTCCACTTT.